These T cell receptor beta chains were read from a single sample in a study of T cells in Graves' hyperthyroidism and ophthalmopathy. TCRdb ran MiXCR on the multiplex PCR reads and lists one entry per CDR3 protein. This sample has 400,000 to 450,000 distinct CDR3 sequences, with around 15% found just once. The sample was blood. All receptors come from a man younger than 35 with Graves' ophthalmopathy. Each CDR3 is given with its conserved first and last residue. Fields, in order: V gene, clone size, D gene, J gene, CDR3 protein, CDR3 DNA. A D gene is named only where the DNA matches it firmly. Not all rows give a size; the values are once, few, many and, for expanded clones, a class.

TRBV11-2,many,TRBD1,TRBJ1-1,CASSPQVTGKDATEAFF,TGTGCCAGCAGCCCCCAGGTGACAGGGAAGGATGCCACTGAAGCTTTCTTT
TRBV5-1,-,TRBD1,TRBJ2-7,CASSLPDREGGEQYF,TGCGCCAGCAGCTTGCCAGACAGGGAAGGGGGTGAGCAGTACTTC
TRBV7-3,many,-,TRBJ1-4,CASSPSGGEKLFF,TGTGCCAGCAGCCCCTCCGGAGGGGAAAAACTGTTTTTT
TRBV27,many,TRBD1,TRBJ1-2,CASSPTGMWGYTF,TGTGCCAGCAGTCCGACAGGGATGTGGGGCTACACCTTC
TRBV4-2,few,-,TRBJ2-7,CASSQRQGGYEQYF,TGTGCCAGCAGCCAACGACAGGGAGGCTACGAGCAGTACTTC
TRBV3-1,-,-,TRBJ2-1,CASSQDLFLRPYNEQFF,TGTGCCAGCAGCCAAGATCTATTTTTACGGCCGTACAATGAGCAGTTCTTC
TRBV24-1,few,TRBD1,TRBJ1-5,CATSDPRGGGVNQPQHF,TGTGCCACCAGTGATCCCCGGGGAGGGGGCGTTAATCAGCCCCAGCATTTT
TRBV12-3/TRBV12-4,-,-,TRBJ1-1,CASTAAGIDTEAFF,TGTGCCAGCACCGCGGCGGGGATTGACACTGAAGCTTTCTTT
TRBV5-1,many,-,TRBJ1-5,CASSWEGDQPQHF,TGCGCCAGCAGCTGGGAGGGCGATCAGCCCCAGCATTTT
TRBV30,-,-,TRBJ2-2,CAWSGTPNTGELFF,TGTGCCTGGAGTGGGACCCCGAACACCGGGGAGCTGTTTTTT
TRBV11-1,many,TRBD2,TRBJ2-3,CASGDTSGRALRTDTQYF,TGTGCCAGCGGCGATACTAGCGGGAGGGCCCTGAGGACAGATACGCAGTATTTT
TRBV7-9,-,-,TRBJ2-2,CATPGQFNTGELFF,TGTGCCACCCCGGGGCAATTCAACACCGGGGAGCTGTTTTTT
TRBV6-1,many,TRBD2,TRBJ2-5,CASTIPGLAGRGTQYF,TGTGCCAGCACCATTCCGGGACTAGCGGGCCGGGGGACCCAGTACTTC
TRBV18,-,-,TRBJ2-5,CASSPQEAQYF,TGTGCCAGCTCACCCCAAGAGGCCCAGTACTTC
TRBV11-3,many,TRBD2,TRBJ2-3,CASSLSTSGLGTQYF,TGTGCCAGCAGCTTAAGTACTAGCGGGCTGGGTACGCAGTATTTT
TRBV16,few,-,TRBJ1-1,CASSQWTGITEAFF,TGTGCCAGCAGCCAATGGACGGGGATCACTGAAGCTTTCTTT
TRBV7-2,many,TRBD1,TRBJ1-2,CASSLETGGGGYTF,TGTGCCAGCAGCTTGGAGACAGGGGGCGGAGGCTACACCTTC
TRBV27,-,-,TRBJ2-1,CASSSTGTTFYNEQFF,TGTGCCAGCAGTTCGACCGGGACAACCTTTTACAATGAGCAGTTCTTC
TRBV18,few,TRBD1,TRBJ1-5,CASSHESPWDRGHGGPQHF,TGTGCCAGCTCCCACGAGAGTCCCTGGGACAGGGGTCATGGGGGGCCCCAGCATTTT
TRBV25-1,-,-,TRBJ2-1,CASSEYRTPNIQQFF,TGTGCCAGCAGTGAATATAGGACACCTAATATTCAGCAGTTCTTC
TRBV3-1,many,TRBD1,TRBJ2-7,CASSQGQGVNEQYF,TGTGCCAGCAGCCAAGGACAGGGTGTCAACGAGCAGTACTTC
TRBV5-1,many,TRBD1,TRBJ2-7,CASSLGQNEQYF,TGCGCCAGCAGCCTGGGACAGAACGAGCAGTACTTC